This entry is about one T cell receptor (beta chain). What it binds is unknown. The data were taken from a study of Ad26.COV2.S vaccination and SARS-CoV-2 variants. Study-level information: The donor belonged to the COV1001 Ad26.COV2.S trial arm. The authors gave Ad26.COV2.S intramuscularly, either once or twice 56 days apart. Study-wide results and caveats: For non-spike TCRs, breadth in vaccine recipients resembled that in placebo recipients.

Using immunoSEQ multiplex PCR, the repertoire was profiled, and TCRdb retains in-frame clones only, with some absent. The data contain around 300,000 clones, approximately 90% of them singletons. The sample's treatment: around 19 received Ad26.COV2.S at low or high dose, single or two shots; roughly five received placebo; per-sample allocation not given. On day 63 after the first injection, vaccine and placebo recipients gave samples. The administered vaccine (an Ad26 vector) expressed Wuhan-strain SARS-CoV-2 spike. Germline V gives CDR1 SQVTM, CDR2 ANQGSEA. The CDR3 length is 14 residues. Trimming stripped 6 bases from V and 5 bases from J, with 17 bases between.

The J gene is TRBJ2-1, the V gene TRBV29-1; no clear D gene. This TCR was recovered from a person aged 18 to 59 who received the Ad26.COV2.S COVID-19 vaccine or a placebo. The sample consisted of peripheral blood, taken in a trial of Ad26.COV2.S vaccine versus placebo. CDR3 sequence: CSVGFGNPNNEQFF. CDR3 sequence (DNA): TGCAGCGTGGGGTTTGGGAACCCCAACAATGAGCAGTTCTTC.